One sample yielded the 11 T cell receptor beta chains listed below, sequenced in a study of human T cells and chemical hapten exposure. MiXCR was run by TCRdb on the RACE reads, yielding one entry per CDR3 protein. The sample shows 60,000 to 70,000 distinct CDR3 sequences, approximately 9.9% of them seen only once. This sample's time point: pre-sensitization, week 0. The treatment: therapeutic diphenylcyclopropenone sensitization with weekly scalp DPC. This specimen was whole blood, taken in connection with sensitization to the hapten diphenylcyclopropenone (DPC). The receptors here all came from a woman aged 50 to 60 with alopecia areata. Some clones in this sample may be carry-over from other donors' samples.

This clonotype was counted many times. The CDR3 DNA follows: TGTGCCAGCAGTCTTAGCGGAGTGGAGACCCAGTACTTC. Protein product: CASSLSGVETQYF. This chain uses TRBV6-1 with TRBJ2-5, with D maybe TRBD2 (6 bases). Germline assignment: CDR1 MNHNS and CDR2 SASEGT. Trimming removed 5 bases at V and 5 bases at J, with 12 bases between. The CDR3 loop spans 13 amino acids.

In this sample, this clonotype turned up many times. The chain joins TRBV3-1 to TRBJ1-2; D is ambiguous. Per germline, CDR1 LGHDT and CDR2 YNNKEL (reference sequence). The length of the CDR3 is 12 residues. The ends were cut back, 2 bases at V and 10 bases at J, with 11 bases in the middle. The CDR3 is CASSQLLGFYTF. CDR3 nucleotides: TGTGCCAGCAGCCAACTTTTGGGCTTCTACACCTTC.

The chain recombines TRBV6-6 with TRBJ2-5; D is unclear. V lost 7 bases, J lost 5 bases, and 14 bases lay in between. The CDR3 sequence is 13 residues long. CDR1 is MNHNY and CDR2 is SVGAGI in the germline V gene (reference sequence). This CDR3 is CASTRKDAETQYF. CDR3 coding DNA: TGTGCCAGCACCCGGAAGGATGCGGAGACCCAGTACTTC.

This clonotype was recorded many times. The chain couples TRBV4-1 to TRBJ1-5; D is ambiguous. Germline V lookup: CDR1 MGHRA, CDR2 YSYEKL. V lost 1 base and J lost 0, with 7 bases in between. This CDR3 contains 15 residues. For the CDR3, the DNA is TGCGCCAGCAGCCAAGTTGACAATAGCAATCAGCCCCAGCATTTT. This gives the protein CASSQVDNSNQPQHF.

The V and J genes are TRBV14 and TRBJ2-7; D is perhaps TRBD2 (7 bases). The CDR3 is 16 amino acids. The V and J ends lost 4 bases and 2 bases respectively, with 18 bases between them. The V gene's germline CDR1 is SGHDN and CDR2 FVKESK. The CDR3 spells CASSLTIGGPPYEQYF. DNA for the CDR3: TGTGCCAGCAGCCTGACTATCGGGGGGCCCCCCTACGAGCAGTACTTC.

This clonotype appeared a few times. Germline is not matched at one junction end, which may reflect a read error. The rearrangement uses TRBV6-2 or TRBV6-3 and TRBJ2-1; TRBD2 matches 12 bases. This CDR3 has 12 amino acids. From germline, CDR1 is MNHEY and CDR2 SVGEGT. In DNA, the CDR3 is TGTGCCAGCAGTTTGCTAGCGGGAGGGCCAACCTTC. This encodes CASSLLAGGPTF.

The J gene is TRBJ1-1, the V gene TRBV6-2 or TRBV6-3; D is undetermined. Germline CDR1 is MNHEY and CDR2 is SVGEGT. The CDR3 spans 16 residues. Trimming removed 1 base at V and 1 base at J, with 13 bases between. The CDR3 sequence is CASSYYPAGPNTEAFF. The CDR3 bases are TGTGCCAGCAGTTACTACCCTGCAGGCCCGAACACTGAAGCTTTCTTT.

The chain uses TRBV12-5 and TRBJ1-3, with D possibly TRBD1 on 6 matching bases. The CDR3 totals 13 residues. The germline V and J ends were trimmed by 6 bases and 0 bases, with 6 bases remaining between them. Germline V gene sequence: CDR1 LGHNT, CDR2 FRNRAP. CDR3 sequence: CASGTGSGNTIYF. The CDR3 DNA follows: TGTGCTAGTGGGACAGGCTCTGGAAACACCATATATTTT.

This clonotype occurred a few times. This chain links TRBV24-1 with TRBJ2-3; possible D gene TRBD2, 6 bases. V was cut by 9 bases and J by 0 bases, with 12 bases left in between. The CDR3 consists of 14 residues. Germline V lookup: CDR1 KGHDR, CDR2 SFDVKD. CDR3 residues: CATGRSASTDTQYF. In DNA, the CDR3 is TGTGCCACCGGGAGGTCCGCCAGCACAGATACGCAGTATTTT.

Ten or more counts support this clonotype. V gene TRBV11-2 combines with J gene TRBJ2-7, with D possibly TRBD1 on 5 matching bases. This CDR3 is 14 amino acids long. Trimming removed 2 bases at V and 3 bases at J, with 11 bases between. Germline CDR1 and CDR2: SGHAT and FQNNGV. The CDR3 loop reads CASSLRGRNYEQYF. The CDR3 nucleotides are TGTGCCAGCAGCTTAAGGGGAAGAAACTACGAGCAGTACTTC.

The DNA of the CDR3 is TGTGCCAGCAGTGCTGGGTTGGGGGGGAACACTGAAGCTTTCTTT. Encoded protein: CASSAGLGGNTEAFF. This chain links TRBV2 with TRBJ1-1, with D tentatively TRBD1 (5 bases). CDR3 length: 15 residues. CDR1 is SNHLY, CDR2 FYNNEI, per germline. Trimming pared 4 bases from V and 1 base from J, leaving 13 bases between.